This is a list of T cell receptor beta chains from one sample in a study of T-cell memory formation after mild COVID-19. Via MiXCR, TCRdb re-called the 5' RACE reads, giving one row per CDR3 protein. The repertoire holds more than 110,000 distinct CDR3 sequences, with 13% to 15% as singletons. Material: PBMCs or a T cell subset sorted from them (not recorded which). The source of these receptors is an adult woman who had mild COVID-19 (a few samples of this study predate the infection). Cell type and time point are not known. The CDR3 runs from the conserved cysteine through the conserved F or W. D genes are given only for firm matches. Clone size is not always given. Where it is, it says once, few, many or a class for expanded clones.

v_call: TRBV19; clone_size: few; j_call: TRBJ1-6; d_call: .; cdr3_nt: TGTGCCAGTAGTATGGGGACTGCCGGTAATTCACCCCTCCACTTT; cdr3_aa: CASSMGTAGNSPLHF
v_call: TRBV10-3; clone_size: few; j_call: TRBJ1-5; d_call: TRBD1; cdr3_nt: TGTGCCATCAGCGGACAGGGGCAAGGACAGCCCCAGCATTTT; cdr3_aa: CAISGQGQGQPQHF
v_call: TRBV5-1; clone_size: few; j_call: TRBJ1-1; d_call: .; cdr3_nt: TGCGCCAGCAGCTTGGGTCCAGGGAACACTGAAGCTTTCTTT; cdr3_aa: CASSLGPGNTEAFF
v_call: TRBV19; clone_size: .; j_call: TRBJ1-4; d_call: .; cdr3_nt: TGTGCCAGTAGCTACGCCGGAAGGGGGACTGGAGAAAAACTGTTTTTT; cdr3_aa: CASSYAGRGTGEKLFF
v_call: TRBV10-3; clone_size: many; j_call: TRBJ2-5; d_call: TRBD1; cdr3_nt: TGTGCCATCAGTGATGTGGACAGGGGAGAGACCCAGTACTTC; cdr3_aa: CAISDVDRGETQYF
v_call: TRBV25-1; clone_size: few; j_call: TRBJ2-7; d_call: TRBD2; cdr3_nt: TGTGCCAGCAGTGAATTAGCGGGAGGGCTCGACGAGCAGTACTTC; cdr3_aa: CASSELAGGLDEQYF
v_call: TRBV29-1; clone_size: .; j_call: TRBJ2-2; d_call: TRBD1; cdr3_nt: TGCAGCGTTGGGACAGGGGCGAACACCGGGGAGCTGTTTTTT; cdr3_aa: CSVGTGANTGELFF
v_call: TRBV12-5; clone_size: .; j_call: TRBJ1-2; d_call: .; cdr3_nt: TGTGCTAGTGGTTTGGTCCCGGACACAAGGGTAGAAAGCTACACCTTC; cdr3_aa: CASGLVPDTRVESYTF
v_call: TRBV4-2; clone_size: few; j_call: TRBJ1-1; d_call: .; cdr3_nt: TGTGCCAGCAGCCAACTGGGGCAAATGAACACTGAAGCTTTCTTT; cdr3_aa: CASSQLGQMNTEAFF
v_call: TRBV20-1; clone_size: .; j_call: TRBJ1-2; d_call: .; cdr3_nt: TGCAGTGCTAGAGCTCCCGCCGGGGTTTACTATGGCTACACCTTC; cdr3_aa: CSARAPAGVYYGYTF
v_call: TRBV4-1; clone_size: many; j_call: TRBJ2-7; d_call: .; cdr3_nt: TGCGCCAGCAGCCTAAGATTCGAGGACCCCTCCTACGAGCAGTACTTC; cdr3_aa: CASSLRFEDPSYEQYF
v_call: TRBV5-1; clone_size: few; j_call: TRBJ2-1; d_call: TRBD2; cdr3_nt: TGCGCCAGCAGCTTGAGTAGCGGGAGCTATGAGCAGTTCTTC; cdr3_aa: CASSLSSGSYEQFF
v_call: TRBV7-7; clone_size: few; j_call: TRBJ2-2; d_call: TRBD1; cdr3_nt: TGTGCTAGCAGCTTAGCAACCAGTTGGACAGGGACGAACACCGGGGAGCTGTTTTTT; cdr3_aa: CASSLATSWTGTNTGELFF
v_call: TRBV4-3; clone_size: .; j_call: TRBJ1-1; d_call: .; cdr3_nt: TGCGCCAGCAGCCAAGCGAGTGGAACTGAAGCTTTCTTT; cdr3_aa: CASSQASGTEAFF
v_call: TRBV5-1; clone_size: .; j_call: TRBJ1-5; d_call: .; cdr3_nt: TGCGCCAGCAGCTTGGCGGGGTACGGAAATCAGCCCCAGCATTTT; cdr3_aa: CASSLAGYGNQPQHF
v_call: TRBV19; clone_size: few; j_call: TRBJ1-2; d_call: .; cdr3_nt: TGTGCCAGTAGTATATGGGGGGCTAACTATGGCTACACCTTC; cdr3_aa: CASSIWGANYGYTF
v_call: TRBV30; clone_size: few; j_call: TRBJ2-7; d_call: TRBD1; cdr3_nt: TGTGCCTGGAGCACAGGGGGCTACGACGAGCAGTACTTC; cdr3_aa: CAWSTGGYDEQYF
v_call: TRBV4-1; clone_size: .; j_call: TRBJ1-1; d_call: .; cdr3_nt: TGCGCCAGCAGCCAATCCAGGACTGAAGCTTTCTTT; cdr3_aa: CASSQSRTEAFF
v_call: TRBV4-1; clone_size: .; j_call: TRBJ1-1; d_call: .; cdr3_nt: TGCGCCAGCAGCCAAGGGCCGAGGTCGGACACTGAAGCTTTCTTT; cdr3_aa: CASSQGPRSDTEAFF
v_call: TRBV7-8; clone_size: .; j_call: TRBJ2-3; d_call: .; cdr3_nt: TGTGCCAGCAGCTTAGCTTCGGGCGCAGATACGCAGTATTTT; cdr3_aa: CASSLASGADTQYF
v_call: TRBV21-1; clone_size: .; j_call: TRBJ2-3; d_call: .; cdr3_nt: TGTGCCAGCAGCAATGGTCTTAGAGATACGCAGTATTTT; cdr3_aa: CASSNGLRDTQYF
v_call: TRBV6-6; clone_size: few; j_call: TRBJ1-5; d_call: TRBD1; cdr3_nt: TGTGCCAGCAACTCTCTACCGGGACAGGACAATCAGCCCCAGCATTTT; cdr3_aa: CASNSLPGQDNQPQHF
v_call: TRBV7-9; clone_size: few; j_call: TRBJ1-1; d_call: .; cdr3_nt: TGTGCCAGCAGCCCCATTGGCCCCGCCGCATTTGAAGCTTTCTTT; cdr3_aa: CASSPIGPAAFEAFF
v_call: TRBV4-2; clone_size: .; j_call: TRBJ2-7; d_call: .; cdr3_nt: TGTGCCAGCAGCCAATATTTCGGCAGTGCGGTGGGGTACGAGCAGTACTTC; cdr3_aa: CASSQYFGSAVGYEQYF
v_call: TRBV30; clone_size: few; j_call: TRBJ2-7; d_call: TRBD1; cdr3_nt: TGTGCCTGGAGTGAGACAGGGTCCTACGAGCAGTACTTC; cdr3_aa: CAWSETGSYEQYF
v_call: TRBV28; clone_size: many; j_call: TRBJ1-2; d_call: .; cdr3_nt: TGTGCCAGCAGTCGGACACGGAACTATGGCTACACCTTC; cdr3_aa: CASSRTRNYGYTF
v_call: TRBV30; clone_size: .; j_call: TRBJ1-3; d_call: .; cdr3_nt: TGTGCCTGGGGGGAGGGCGGAAACACCATATATTTT; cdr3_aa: CAWGEGGNTIYF
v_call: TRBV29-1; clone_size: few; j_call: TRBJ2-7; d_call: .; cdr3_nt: TGCAGCGTTAGGGGGTCGGACGAGCAGTACTTC; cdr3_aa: CSVRGSDEQYF
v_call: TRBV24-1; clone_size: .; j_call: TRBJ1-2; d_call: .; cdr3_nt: TGTGCCACCAGTGATTTGAACAGGGACTATGGCTACACCTTC; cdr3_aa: CATSDLNRDYGYTF
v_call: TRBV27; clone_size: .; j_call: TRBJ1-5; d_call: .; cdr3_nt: TGTGCCAGCAGTTTCGAAGGCATGGACAATCAGCCCCAGCATTTT; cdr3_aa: CASSFEGMDNQPQHF
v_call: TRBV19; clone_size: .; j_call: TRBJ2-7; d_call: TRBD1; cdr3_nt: TGTGCCAGTAGTACAGGGGGCGCGGAGTACGAGCAGTACTTC; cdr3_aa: CASSTGGAEYEQYF
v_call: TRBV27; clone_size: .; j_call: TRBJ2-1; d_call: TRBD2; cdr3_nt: TGTGCCAGCAGTTGGGGACTAGCGGGGTACAATGAGCAGTTCTTC; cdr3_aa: CASSWGLAGYNEQFF
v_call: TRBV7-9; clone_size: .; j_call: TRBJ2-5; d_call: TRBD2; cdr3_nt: TGTGCCAGCGAAATTAGCGGGGAGGATTTGAGGGAGACCCAGTACTTC; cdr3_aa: CASEISGEDLRETQYF
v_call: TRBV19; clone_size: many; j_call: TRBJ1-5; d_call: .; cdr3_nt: TGTGCCAGTCGGTCAGGAATCCCCGGCGGCAATCAGCCCCAGCATTTT; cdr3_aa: CASRSGIPGGNQPQHF
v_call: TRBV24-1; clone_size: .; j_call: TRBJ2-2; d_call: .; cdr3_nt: TGTGCCACCAGTGGAACCCCCGGAGAAGTGGGGAGGGAGCTGTTTTTT; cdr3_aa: CATSGTPGEVGRELFF
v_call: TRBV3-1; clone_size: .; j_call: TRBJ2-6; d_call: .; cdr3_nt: TGTGCCAGCAGCCCCGACGGGCCGCTTTCTGGGGCCAACGTCCTGACTTTC; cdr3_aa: CASSPDGPLSGANVLTF
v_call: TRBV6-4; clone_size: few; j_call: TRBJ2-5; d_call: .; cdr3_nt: TGTGCCAGCGGCGCGGAGACCCAGTACTTC; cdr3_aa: CASGAETQYF
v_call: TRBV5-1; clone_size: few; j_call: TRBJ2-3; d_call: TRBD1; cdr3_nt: TGCGCCAGCCGAGGCGGACAGGGGGCGCGGGATACGCAGTATTTT; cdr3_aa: CASRGGQGARDTQYF
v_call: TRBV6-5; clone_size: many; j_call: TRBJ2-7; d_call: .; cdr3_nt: TGTGCCAGCAGTTCTCAGGTCGGTTACGAGCAGTACTTC; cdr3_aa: CASSSQVGYEQYF
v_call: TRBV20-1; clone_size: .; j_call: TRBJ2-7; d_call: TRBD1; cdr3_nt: TGCAGTGCTTTGACAGGGGGTGAATACGAGCAGTACTTC; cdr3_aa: CSALTGGEYEQYF
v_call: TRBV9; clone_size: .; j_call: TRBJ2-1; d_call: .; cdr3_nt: TGTGCCAGCAGCGCCCGCGCCAGGGGTCTACAATATGAGCAGTTCTTC; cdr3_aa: CASSARARGLQYEQFF
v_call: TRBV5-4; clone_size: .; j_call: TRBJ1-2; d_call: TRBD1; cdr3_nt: TGTGCCAGCAGCTTCCGACAGGGGGAGGGCTACACCTTC; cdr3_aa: CASSFRQGEGYTF
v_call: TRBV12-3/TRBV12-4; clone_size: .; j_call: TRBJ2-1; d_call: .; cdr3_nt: TGTGCCAGCAGTATGGGCTACAATGAGCAGTTCTTC; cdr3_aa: CASSMGYNEQFF
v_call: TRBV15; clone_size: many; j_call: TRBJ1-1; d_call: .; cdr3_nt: TGTGCCACCAGCAGCCTCACAGGGCTCCCTGAAGCTTTCTTT; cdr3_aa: CATSSLTGLPEAFF
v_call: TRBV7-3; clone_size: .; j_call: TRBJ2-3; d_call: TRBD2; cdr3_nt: TGTGCCAGCAGCTTAGCGGGAGGTTGGGCCACAGATACGCAGTATTTT; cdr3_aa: CASSLAGGWATDTQYF
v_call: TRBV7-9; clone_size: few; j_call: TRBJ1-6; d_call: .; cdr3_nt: TGTGCCAGCACCTCCCTCGGGGGGGGCAGTCTCGATTCACCCCTCCACTTT; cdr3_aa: CASTSLGGGSLDSPLHF
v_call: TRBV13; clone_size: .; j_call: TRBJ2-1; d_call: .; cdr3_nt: TGTGCCAGCAGCTTGGTTGATGAGCAGTTCTTC; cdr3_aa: CASSLVDEQFF